This T cell receptor (beta chain) was observed in a study of blood T cell repertoires in COVID-19. Per the authors' pipeline: Reference gene primer amplification gave nucleated cell count estimates. The assay was immunoSEQ multiplex PCR, and TCRdb's table has in-frame clones only and misses some. Clone size and V and J calls were adopted from that table, with D and trimming inferred from the DNA. The profile shows 71,000 or so clones, about nine tenths of them singletons. The sequenced sample was peripheral blood. The receptor's source is a woman between 18 and 29 years old with acute or convalescent COVID-19.

In DNA form, the CDR3 reads TGTGCCAGCAGGGACCGGAACAGGGGGCGCGTCACTGAAGCTTTCTTT. Its translation is CASRDRNRGRVTEAFF. This rearrangement joins TRBV2 to TRBJ1-1; 9 bases are a match to TRBD1. The CDR3 consists of 16 residues. The junction had 12 bases not matched to a gene; V was cut back by 6 bases and J by 4 bases. Germline loops: CDR1 SNHLY, CDR2 FYNNEI.